This TCR beta chain was captured in a study of blood T cell repertoires in COVID-19. This CDR3 has 15 residues. Trimming took off 6 bases at V and 5 bases at J, with 19 bases between the two ends. Germline values: CDR1 SGHTA, CDR2 FQGNSA. Sequencing was performed with immunoSEQ multiplex PCR; in TCRdb, only in-frame clones are kept and a portion is missing. The sample includes about 150,000 clones, about 88% of them seen just once. The sample consisted of PBMCs or T cells enriched from blood (not recorded which). J is TRBJ2-5 and V is TRBV7-2; perhaps TRBD2 as D (6 bases). This receptor was taken from a man aged 45-65 years who had recovered from COVID-19. In nucleotides, the CDR3 is TGTGCCAGCAGGAGAGGGGCAAGCGGGCTTGAGACCCAGTACTTC. Protein sequence: CASRRGASGLETQYF. Using reference TRBV7-2 and TRBJ2-5 for the parts outside the CDR3, the full variable domain is GAGVSQSPSNKVTEKGKDVELRCDPISGHTALYWYRQSLGQGLEFLIYFQGNSAPDKSGLPSDRFSAERTGGSVSTLTIQRTQQEDSAVYLCASRRGASGLETQYFGPGTRLLVL.